The sequence of this T cell receptor beta chain was determined in a study of blood T cell repertoires in COVID-19. CDR1 SGDLS and CDR2 YYNGEE come from the germline V gene. The CDR3 runs 14 residues. Trimming cost V 2 bases and J 4 bases, with 7 bases left between them. Method: immunoSEQ multiplex PCR; TCRdb's copy keeps in-frame clones and lacks some. Here the sample spans roughly 300,000 clones, about 86% being singletons. The V gene is TRBV9, the J gene TRBJ1-6, with D possibly matching TRBD1 (6 bases). Sequencing used PBMCs or T cells enriched from blood (not recorded which). This sequence was found in a woman aged 40 to 55 with acute COVID-19. Here the CDR3 DNA reads TGTGCCAGCAGCGTCCAGGGGTATAATTCACCCCTCCACTTT. It translates to CASSVQGYNSPLHF.